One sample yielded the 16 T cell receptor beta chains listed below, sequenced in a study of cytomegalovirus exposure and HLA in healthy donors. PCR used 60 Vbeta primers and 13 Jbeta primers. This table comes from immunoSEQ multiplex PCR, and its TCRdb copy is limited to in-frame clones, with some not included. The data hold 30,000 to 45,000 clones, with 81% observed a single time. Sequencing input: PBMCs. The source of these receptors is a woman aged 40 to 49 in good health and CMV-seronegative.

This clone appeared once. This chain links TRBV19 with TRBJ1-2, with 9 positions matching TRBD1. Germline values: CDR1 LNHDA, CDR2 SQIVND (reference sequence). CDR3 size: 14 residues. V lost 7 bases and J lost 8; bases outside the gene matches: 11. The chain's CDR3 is CASTPGQGYWGYTF. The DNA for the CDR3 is TGTGCCAGTACCCCGGGACAGGGATATTGGGGCTACACCTTC.

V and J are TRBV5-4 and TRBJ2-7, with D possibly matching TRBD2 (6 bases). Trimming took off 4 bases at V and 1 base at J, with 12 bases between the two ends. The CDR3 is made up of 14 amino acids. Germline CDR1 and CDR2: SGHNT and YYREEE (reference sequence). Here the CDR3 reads CASSPGLGSYEQYF. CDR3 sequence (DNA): TGTGCCAGCAGCCCGGGACTTGGGTCCTACGAGCAGTACTTC.

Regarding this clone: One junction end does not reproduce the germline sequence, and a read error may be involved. CDR3 loop: CASSDDGGEAF. The CDR3 nucleotides are TGTGCCAGCAGTGACGACGGCGGCGAGGCCTTC. The chain joins TRBV2 to TRBJ1-2, with no clear D. The CDR3 consists of 11 residues. Per the germline V gene, CDR1 is SNHLY and CDR2 is FYNNEI.

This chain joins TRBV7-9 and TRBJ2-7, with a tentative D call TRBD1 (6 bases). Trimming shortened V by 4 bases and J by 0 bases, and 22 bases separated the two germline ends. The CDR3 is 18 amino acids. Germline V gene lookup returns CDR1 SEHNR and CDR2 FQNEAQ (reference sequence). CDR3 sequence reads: CASSYISSLTGSSYEQYF. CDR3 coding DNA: TGTGCCAGCAGCTATATCTCGTCCTTGACAGGCAGCTCCTACGAGCAGTACTTC.

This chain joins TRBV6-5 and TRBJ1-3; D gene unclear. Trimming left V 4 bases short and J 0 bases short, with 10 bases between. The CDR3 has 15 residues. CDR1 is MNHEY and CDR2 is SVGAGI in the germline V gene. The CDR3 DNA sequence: TGTGCCAGCAGTTTTGGGCCCGGCTCTGGAAACACCATATATTTT. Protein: CASSFGPGSGNTIYF.

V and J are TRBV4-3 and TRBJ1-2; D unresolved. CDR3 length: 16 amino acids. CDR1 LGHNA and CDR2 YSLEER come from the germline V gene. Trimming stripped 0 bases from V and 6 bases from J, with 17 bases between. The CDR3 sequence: CASSQDSLIRNDGYTF. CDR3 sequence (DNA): TGCGCCAGCAGCCAAGACTCACTAATCCGGAATGATGGCTACACCTTC.

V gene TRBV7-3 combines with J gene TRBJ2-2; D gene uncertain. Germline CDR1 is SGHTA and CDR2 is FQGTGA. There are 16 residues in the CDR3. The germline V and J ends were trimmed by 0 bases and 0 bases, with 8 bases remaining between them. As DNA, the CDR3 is TGTGCCAGCAGCTTAACTGGTAGCTCGAACACCGGGGAGCTGTTTTTT. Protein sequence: CASSLTGSSNTGELFF.

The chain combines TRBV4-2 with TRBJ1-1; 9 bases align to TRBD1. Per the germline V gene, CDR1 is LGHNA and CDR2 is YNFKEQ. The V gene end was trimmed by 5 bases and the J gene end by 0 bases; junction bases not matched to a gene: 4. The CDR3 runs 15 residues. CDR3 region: CASSTDRGMNTEAFF. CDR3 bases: TGTGCCAGCAGCACGGACAGGGGAATGAACACTGAAGCTTTCTTT.

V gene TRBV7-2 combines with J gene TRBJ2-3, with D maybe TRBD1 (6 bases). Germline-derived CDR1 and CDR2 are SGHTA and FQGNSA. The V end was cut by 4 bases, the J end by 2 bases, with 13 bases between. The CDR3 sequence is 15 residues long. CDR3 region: CASSSGAGFTDTQYF. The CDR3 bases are TGTGCCAGCAGCTCAGGGGCAGGGTTCACAGATACGCAGTATTTT.

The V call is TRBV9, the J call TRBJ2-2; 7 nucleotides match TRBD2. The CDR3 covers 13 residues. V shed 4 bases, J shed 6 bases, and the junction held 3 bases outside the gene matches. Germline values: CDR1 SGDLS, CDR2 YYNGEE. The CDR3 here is CASSPAGAGELFF. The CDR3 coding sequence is TGTGCCAGCAGCCCCGCGGGGGCCGGGGAGCTGTTTTTT.

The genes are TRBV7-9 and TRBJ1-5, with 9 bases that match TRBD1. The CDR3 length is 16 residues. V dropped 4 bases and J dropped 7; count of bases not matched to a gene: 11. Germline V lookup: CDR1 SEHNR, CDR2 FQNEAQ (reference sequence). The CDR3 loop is CASSSGQGLTLQPQHF. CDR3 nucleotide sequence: TGTGCCAGCAGCTCGGGACAGGGCCTGACGTTACAGCCCCAGCATTTT.

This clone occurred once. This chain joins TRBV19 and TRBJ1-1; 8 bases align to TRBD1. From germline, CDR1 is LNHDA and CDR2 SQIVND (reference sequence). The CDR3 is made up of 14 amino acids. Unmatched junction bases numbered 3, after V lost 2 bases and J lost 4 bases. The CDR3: CASSIRGQGTEAFF. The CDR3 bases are TGTGCCAGTAGTATAAGAGGACAGGGCACTGAAGCTTTCTTT. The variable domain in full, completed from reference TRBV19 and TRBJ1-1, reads DGGITQSPKYLFRKEGQNVTLSCEQNLNHDAMYWYRQDPGQGLRLIYYSQIVNDFQKGDIAEGYSVSREKKESFPLTVTSAQKNPTAFYLCASSIRGQGTEAFFGQGTRLTVV.

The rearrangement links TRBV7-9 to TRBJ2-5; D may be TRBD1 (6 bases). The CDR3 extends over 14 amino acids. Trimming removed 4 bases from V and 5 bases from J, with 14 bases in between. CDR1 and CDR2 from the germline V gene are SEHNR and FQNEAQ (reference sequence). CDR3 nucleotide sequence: TGTGCCAGCAGCTATGGACAGAGCTGGGAGACCCAGTACTTC. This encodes CASSYGQSWETQYF.

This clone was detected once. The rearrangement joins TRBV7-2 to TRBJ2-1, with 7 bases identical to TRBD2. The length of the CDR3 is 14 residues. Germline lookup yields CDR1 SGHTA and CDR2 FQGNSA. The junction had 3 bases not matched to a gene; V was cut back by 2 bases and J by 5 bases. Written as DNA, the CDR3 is TGTGCCAGCAGCTTAAGGGAGGGCCACAATGAGCAGTTCTTC. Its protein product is CASSLREGHNEQFF.

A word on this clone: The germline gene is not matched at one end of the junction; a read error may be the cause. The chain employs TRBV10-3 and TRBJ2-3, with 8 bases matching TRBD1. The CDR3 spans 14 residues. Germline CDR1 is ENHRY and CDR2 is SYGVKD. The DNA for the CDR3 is TGTGCCATCAGTAAGTCGACAGGGGTCGATACGCAGTATTTT. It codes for CAISKSTGVDTQYF.

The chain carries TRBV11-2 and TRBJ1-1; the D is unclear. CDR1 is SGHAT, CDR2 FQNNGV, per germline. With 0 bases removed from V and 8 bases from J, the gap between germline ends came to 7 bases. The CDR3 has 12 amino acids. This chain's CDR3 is CASSLETREAFF. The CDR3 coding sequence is TGTGCCAGCAGCTTAGAGACAAGGGAAGCTTTCTTT.